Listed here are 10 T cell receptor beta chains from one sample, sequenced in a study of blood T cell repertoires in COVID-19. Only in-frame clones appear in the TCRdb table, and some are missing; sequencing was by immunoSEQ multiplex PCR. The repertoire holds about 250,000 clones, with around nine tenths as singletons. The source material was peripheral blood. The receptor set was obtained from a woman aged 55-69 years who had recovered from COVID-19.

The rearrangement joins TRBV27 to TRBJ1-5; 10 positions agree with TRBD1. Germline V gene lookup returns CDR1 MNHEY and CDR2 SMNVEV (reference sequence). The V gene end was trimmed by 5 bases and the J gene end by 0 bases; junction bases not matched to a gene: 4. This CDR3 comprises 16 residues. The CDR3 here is CASSPRQGASNQPQHF. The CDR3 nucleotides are TGTGCCAGCAGTCCCCGACAGGGGGCTAGCAATCAGCCCCAGCATTTT.

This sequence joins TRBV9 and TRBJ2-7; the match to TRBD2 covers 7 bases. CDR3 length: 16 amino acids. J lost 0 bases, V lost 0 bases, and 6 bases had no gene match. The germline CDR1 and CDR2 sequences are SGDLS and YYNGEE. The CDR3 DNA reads TGTGCCAGCAGCGTAGACAGCGGGGTGCCCTCCTACGAGCAGTACTTC. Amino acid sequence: CASSVDSGVPSYEQYF.

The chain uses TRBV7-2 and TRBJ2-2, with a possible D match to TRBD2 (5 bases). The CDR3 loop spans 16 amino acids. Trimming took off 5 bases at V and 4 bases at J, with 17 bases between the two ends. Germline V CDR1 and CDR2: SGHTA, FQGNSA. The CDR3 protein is CASSPGRAGITGELFF. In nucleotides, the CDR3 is TGTGCCAGCAGCCCCGGGCGGGCCGGGATCACCGGGGAGCTGTTTTTT.

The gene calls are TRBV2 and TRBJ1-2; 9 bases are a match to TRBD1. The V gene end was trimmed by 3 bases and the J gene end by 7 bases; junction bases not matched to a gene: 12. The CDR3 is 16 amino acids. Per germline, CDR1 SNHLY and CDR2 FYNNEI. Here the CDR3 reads CASSDENRGRIGGYTF. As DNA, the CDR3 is TGTGCCAGCAGTGACGAAAACAGGGGGCGCATTGGTGGCTACACCTTC.

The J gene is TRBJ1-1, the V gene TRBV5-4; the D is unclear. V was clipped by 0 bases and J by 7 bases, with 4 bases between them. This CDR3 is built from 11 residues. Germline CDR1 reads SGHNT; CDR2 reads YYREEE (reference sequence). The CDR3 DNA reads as TGTGCCAGCAGCTTGGACAGTGAAGCTTTCTTT. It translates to CASSLDSEAFF. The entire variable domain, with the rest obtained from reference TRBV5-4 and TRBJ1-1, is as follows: ETGVTQSPTHLIKTRGQQVTLRCSSQSGHNTVSWYQQALGQGPQFIFQYYREEENGRGNFPPRFSGLQFPNYSSELNVNALELDDSALYLCASSLDSEAFFGQGTRLTVV.

CDR3 region: CASSVVGGSPLHF. CDR3 bases: TGTGCCAGCAGCGTAGTGGGGGGTTCACCCCTCCACTTT. This rearrangement joins TRBV9 to TRBJ1-6; possible D gene TRBD1, 5 bases. With 0 bases removed from V and 9 bases from J, the gap between germline ends came to 7 bases. Looked up from germline, CDR1 is SGDLS and CDR2 is YYNGEE. The CDR3 is made up of 13 amino acids.

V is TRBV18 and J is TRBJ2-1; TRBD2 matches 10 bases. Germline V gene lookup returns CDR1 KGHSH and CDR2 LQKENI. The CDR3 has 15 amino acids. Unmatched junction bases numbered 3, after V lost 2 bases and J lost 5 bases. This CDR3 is CASSPSSGGHNEQFF. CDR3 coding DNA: TGTGCCAGCTCACCATCTAGCGGGGGTCACAATGAGCAGTTCTTC.

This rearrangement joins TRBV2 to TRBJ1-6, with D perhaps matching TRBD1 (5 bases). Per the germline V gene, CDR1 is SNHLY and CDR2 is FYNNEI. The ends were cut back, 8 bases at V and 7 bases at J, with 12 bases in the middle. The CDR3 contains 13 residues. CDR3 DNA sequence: TGTGCCAGCGGGGCTGAACCCAATTCACCCCTCCACTTT. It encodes CASGAEPNSPLHF.

CDR3 protein: CASSQSGAYNEQFF. CDR3 nucleotides: TGTGCCAGCAGCCAAAGCGGGGCCTACAATGAGCAGTTCTTC. The chain uses TRBV11-3 and TRBJ2-1; 7 bases fit TRBD2. Per germline, CDR1 SGHNT and CDR2 YENEEA. The V and J ends lost 5 bases and 2 bases, in that order; junction bases with no gene match: 3. The CDR3 consists of 14 residues.

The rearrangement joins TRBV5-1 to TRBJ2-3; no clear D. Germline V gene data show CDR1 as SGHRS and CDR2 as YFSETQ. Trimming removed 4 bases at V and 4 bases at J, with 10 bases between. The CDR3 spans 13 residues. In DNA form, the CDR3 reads TGCGCCAGCAGCGCCGAACCGGCAGATACGCAGTATTTT. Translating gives CASSAEPADTQYF.